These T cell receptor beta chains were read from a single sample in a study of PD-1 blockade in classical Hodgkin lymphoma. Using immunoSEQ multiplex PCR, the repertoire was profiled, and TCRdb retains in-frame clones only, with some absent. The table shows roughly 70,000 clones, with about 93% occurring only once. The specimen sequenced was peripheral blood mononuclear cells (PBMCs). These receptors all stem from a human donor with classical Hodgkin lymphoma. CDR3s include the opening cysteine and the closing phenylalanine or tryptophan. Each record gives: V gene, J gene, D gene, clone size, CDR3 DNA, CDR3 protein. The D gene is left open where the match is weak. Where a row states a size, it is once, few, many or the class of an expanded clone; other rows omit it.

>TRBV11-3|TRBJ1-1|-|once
TGTGCCAGCAGCTTAGACGCTGAAGCTTTCTTT
CASSLDAEAFF
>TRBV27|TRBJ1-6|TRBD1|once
TGTGCCAGCAGTTTTGGGGGATTCTCCGGGACAGTAAGCTCCTATAATTCACCCCTCCACTTT
CASSFGGFSGTVSSYNSPLHF
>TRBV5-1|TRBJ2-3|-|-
TGCGCCAGCAGCTTGGGGACTAGCACAGATACGCAGTATTTT
CASSLGTSTDTQYF
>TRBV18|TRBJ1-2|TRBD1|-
TGTGCCAGCTCACCTGTAGGACAGGTCTACACCTTC
CASSPVGQVYTF
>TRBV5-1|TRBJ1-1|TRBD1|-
TGCGCCAGCAGCTTGAACGCCGCCGGCAGGGGGCGTGAAGCTTTCTTT
CASSLNAAGRGREAFF
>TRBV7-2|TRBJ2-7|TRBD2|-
TGTGCCAGCAGCTTCCGGACTAGAAAGGATTACGAGCAGTACTTC
CASSFRTRKDYEQYF
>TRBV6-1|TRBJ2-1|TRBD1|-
TGTGCCAGCAGTGAATTGTGGACAGGAAGTGAGCAGTTCTTC
CASSELWTGSEQFF
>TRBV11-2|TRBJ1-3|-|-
TGTGCCAGCAGCTTAGAACAGGGCGATACCTACTCTGGAAACACCATATATTTT
CASSLEQGDTYSGNTIYF
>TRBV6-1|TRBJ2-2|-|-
TGTGCCAGCGCGGGGACATCGAACACCGGGGAGCTGTTTTTT
CASAGTSNTGELFF
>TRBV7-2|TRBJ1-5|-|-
TGTGCCAGCAGCCCGACCGGGGGTATGAGCAATCAGCCCCAGCATTTT
CASSPTGGMSNQPQHF
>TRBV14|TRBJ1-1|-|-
TGTGCCAGCAGCCACCAGGGATCCTACACTGAAGCTTTCTTT
CASSHQGSYTEAFF
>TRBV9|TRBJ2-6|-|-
TGTGCCAGCAGCGAGGGGATGCAGGGGCTCTCTGGGGCCAACGTCCTGACTTTC
CASSEGMQGLSGANVLTF
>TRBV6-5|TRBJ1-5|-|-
TGTGCCAGCAGTCAGCCGTATCAGCCCCAGCATTTT
CASSQPYQPQHF
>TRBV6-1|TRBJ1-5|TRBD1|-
TGTGCCAGCAGTGAAACAGGGGGCCCTTATAGCAATCAGCCCCAGCATTTT
CASSETGGPYSNQPQHF
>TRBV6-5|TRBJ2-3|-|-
TGTGCCAGCAGTTCCCTAGGCCAACAGTCGTATTTT
CASSSLGQQSYF
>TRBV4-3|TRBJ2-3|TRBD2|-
TGCGCCAGCAGCCAAGATAGGTCTAGCGGGAGAACAGATACGCAGTATTTT
CASSQDRSSGRTDTQYF
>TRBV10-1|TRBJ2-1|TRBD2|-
TGCGCCAGCAGTGAGCTAGCGGGGGGGGAGCAGTTCTTC
CASSELAGGEQFF
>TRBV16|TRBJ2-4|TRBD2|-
TGTGCCAGCAGCCATCAAGGGGAGGGACAAAACATTCAGTACTTC
CASSHQGEGQNIQYF
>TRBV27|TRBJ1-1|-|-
TGTGCCAGCAACCGGGGACGGGGATACACTGAAGCTTTCTTT
CASNRGRGYTEAFF
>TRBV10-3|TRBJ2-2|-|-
TGTGCCATCAGTGACTTTAACACCGGGGAGCTGTTTTTT
CAISDFNTGELFF
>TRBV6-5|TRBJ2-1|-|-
TGTGCCAGCAGTTCGGTGACAGGACCATCCTACAATGAGCAGTTCTTC
CASSSVTGPSYNEQFF
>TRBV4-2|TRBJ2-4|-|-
TGTGCCAGCAGCCAAGATCGCCGGGGATTAAAATACTTC
CASSQDRRGLKYF
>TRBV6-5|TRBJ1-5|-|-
TGTGCCAGCAGCATAGACAGGATTCAGCCCCAGCATTTT
CASSIDRIQPQHF
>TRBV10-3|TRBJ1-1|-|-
TGTGCCATCAGTGATGGCCAGGGTGTTGAAGCTTTCTTT
CAISDGQGVEAFF
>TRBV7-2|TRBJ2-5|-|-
TGTGCCAGCAGCTTAGTAGGGGAGACCCAGTACTTC
CASSLVGETQYF
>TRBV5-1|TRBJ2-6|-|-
TGCGCCAGCAGCTTGGACCCTGGGGCCAACGTCCTGACTTTC
CASSLDPGANVLTF
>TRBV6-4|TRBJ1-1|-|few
TGTGCCAGCAGTGACTCCGTGGCAGGTGAAGCTTTCTTT
CASSDSVAGEAFF
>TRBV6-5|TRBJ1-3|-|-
TGTGCCAGCAGTTTGTCACACGATCTAAACACCATATATTTT
CASSLSHDLNTIYF
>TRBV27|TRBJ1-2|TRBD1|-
TGTGCCAGCAGTATCAAAACACCATCCGGGACAGGGTATGGCTACACCTTC
CASSIKTPSGTGYGYTF
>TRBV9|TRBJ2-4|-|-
TGTGCCAGCAGCGGTGACAGAAAATTAGCCAAAAACATTCAGTACTTC
CASSGDRKLAKNIQYF
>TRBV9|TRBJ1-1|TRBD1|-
TGTGCCAGCAGCTTCCCCGGGACAGGGGAGAACACTGAAGCTTTCTTT
CASSFPGTGENTEAFF
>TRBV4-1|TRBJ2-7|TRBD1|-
TGCGCCAGCAGCCAAGGGGCTATGGGACAGACCTACGAGCAGTACTTC
CASSQGAMGQTYEQYF
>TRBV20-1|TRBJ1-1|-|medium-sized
TGCAGTGCTACATTAACACCGAAAGCTTTCTTT
CSATLTPKAFF
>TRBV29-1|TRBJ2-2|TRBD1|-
TGCAGCGGTGGACAGGGTACCGGGGAGCTGTTTTTT
CSGGQGTGELFF
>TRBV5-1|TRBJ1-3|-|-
TGCGCCAGCAGCTTCAAGGGGGACAACTCTGGAAACACCATATATTTT
CASSFKGDNSGNTIYF
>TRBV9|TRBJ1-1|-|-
TGTGCCAGCAGCGTAGGGGGTCGAAGTGAAGCTTTCTTT
CASSVGGRSEAFF
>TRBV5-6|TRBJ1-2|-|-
TGTGCCAGCAGCTCCTCTTCTTTCCGCTACACCTTC
CASSSSSFRYTF
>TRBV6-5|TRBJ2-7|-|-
TGTGCCAGCAGTTTTGGGGGTGAAGGGGAGCAGTACTTC
CASSFGGEGEQYF
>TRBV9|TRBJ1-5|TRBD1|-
TGTGCCAGCAGCTTCTCCGGGACAGTGGATGGGCCCCAGCATTTT
CASSFSGTVDGPQHF
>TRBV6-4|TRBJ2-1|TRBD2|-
TGTGCCAGCAGTGACATGGCGGGGGGAGGCTACAATGAGCAGTTCTTC
CASSDMAGGGYNEQFF
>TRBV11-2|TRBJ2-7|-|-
TGTGCCAGCAGCTTAGGGCCAATCTACGAGCAGTACTTC
CASSLGPIYEQYF
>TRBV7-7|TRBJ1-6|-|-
TGTGCCAGCAGCTTAACTGGAGTGGCGGGACTCCATAATTCACCCCTCCACTTT
CASSLTGVAGLHNSPLHF
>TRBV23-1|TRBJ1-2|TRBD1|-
TGCGCCAGCAGCTCCCTCGGCCGAGACAGGGACTATGGCTACACCTTC
CASSSLGRDRDYGYTF
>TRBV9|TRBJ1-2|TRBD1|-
TGTGCCAGCAGCCCCCGGGACAGGGAAAACTATGGCTACACCTTC
CASSPRDRENYGYTF
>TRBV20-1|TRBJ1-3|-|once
TGCAGTGCTTCGAATGGAAACACCATATATTTT
CSASNGNTIYF
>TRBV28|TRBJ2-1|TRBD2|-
TGTGCCAGCAGATTGGGACTAGCGGGTTCCGGTGAGCAGTTCTTC
CASRLGLAGSGEQFF
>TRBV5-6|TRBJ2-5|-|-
TGTGCCAGCAGCTTGGCTAGCCGGCGGACGACCCAGTACTTC
CASSLASRRTTQYF
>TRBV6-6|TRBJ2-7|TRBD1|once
TGTGCCAGCAGCGACAGGGGCGACTCCTACGAGCAGTACTTC
CASSDRGDSYEQYF
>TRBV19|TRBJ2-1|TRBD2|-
TGTGCCAGTAGTATAGGAGGAGCGGGGGCCTCCCCGAGCTCCTACAATGAGCAGTTCTTC
CASSIGGAGASPSSYNEQFF
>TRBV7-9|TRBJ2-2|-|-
TGTGCCACTCCGGACTTCGCGCGGAACACCGGGGAGCTGTTTTTT
CATPDFARNTGELFF
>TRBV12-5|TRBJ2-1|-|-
TGTGCTAGTGGTTTGGGCTACAATGAGCAGTTCTTC
CASGLGYNEQFF